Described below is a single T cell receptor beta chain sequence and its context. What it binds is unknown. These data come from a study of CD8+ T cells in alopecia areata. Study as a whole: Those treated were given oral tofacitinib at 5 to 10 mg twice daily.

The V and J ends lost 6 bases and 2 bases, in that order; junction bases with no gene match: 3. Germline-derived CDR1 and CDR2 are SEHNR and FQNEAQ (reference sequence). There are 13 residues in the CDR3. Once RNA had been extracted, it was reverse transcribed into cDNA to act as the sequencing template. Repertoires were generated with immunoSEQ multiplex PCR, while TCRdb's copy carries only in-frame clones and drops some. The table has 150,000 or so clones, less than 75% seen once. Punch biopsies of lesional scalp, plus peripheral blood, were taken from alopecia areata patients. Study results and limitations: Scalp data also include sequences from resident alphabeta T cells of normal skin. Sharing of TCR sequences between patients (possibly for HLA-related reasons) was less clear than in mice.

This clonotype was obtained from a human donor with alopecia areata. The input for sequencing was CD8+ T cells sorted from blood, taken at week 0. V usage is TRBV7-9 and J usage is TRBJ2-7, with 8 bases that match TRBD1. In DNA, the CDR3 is TGTGCCAGCAGTGGACAGGGAGCCTACGAGCAGTACTTC. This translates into CASSGQGAYEQYF.